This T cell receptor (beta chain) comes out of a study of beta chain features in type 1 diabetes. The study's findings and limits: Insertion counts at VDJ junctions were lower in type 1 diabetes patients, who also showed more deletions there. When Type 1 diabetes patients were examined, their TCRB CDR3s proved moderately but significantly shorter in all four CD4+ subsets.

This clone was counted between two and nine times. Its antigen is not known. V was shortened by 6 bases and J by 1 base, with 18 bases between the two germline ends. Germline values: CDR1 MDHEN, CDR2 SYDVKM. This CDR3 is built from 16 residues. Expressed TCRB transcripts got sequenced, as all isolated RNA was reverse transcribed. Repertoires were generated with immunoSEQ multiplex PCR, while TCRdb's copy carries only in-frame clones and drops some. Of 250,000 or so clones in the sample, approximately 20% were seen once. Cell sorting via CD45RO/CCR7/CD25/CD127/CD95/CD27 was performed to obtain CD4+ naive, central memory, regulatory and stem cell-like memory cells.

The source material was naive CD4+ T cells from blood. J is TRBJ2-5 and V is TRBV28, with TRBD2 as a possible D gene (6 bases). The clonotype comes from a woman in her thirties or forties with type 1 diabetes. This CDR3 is CASSLAVSGAQETQYF. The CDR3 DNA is TGTGCCAGCAGCTTGGCTGTCTCGGGAGCCCAAGAGACCCAGTACTTC.